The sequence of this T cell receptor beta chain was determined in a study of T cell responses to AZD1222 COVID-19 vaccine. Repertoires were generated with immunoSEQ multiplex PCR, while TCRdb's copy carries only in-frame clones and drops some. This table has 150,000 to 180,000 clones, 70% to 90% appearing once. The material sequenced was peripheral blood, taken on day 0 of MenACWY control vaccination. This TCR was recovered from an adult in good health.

CDR3 residues: CASRLRGQTNYGYTF. For the CDR3, the DNA is TGTGCCAGCAGACTCCGCGGACAGACTAACTATGGCTACACCTTC. The chain carries TRBV27 and TRBJ1-2; TRBD1 is a possible D gene (6 bases). Deletions cut 6 bases from V and 0 bases from J, with 14 bases between. CDR3 length equals 15 residues. The germline CDR1 and CDR2 sequences are MNHEY and SMNVEV (reference sequence).